The 23 T cell receptor beta chains given below trace back to one sample, sequenced in a study of response to subunit inactivated influenza vaccine (dated 2018 in TCRdb). Library generation was performed with RT-PCR. Sequencer: Illumina HiSeq 2500. TCRdb handled the public reads itself, with Q25 trimming in fastp and clone calling in MiXCR, and kept productive beta chains. Rows with a matching CDR3 protein are joined into one entry that keeps the most common DNA and genes. This sample is represented by about 700,000 distinct CDR3 sequences; roughly 14% of them were singletons. The ten most abundant clones make up around 7% of the sample. Sequencing used PBMCs from blood, obtained around 14 days before vaccination. The receptors here all came from a man in his fifties or sixties who received an inactivated influenza vaccine. Donor details come from another sample of the same person, matched by shared clones.

This clonotype was counted ten times or more. The DNA of the CDR3 is TGTGCCAGCAGTTACGGTCAGGGTCCGAACACTGAAGCTTTCTTT. The encoded protein is CASSYGQGPNTEAFF. This chain connects TRBV6-5 to TRBJ1-1; possibly TRBD1 for D (5 bases). Trimming stripped 2 bases from V and 1 base from J, with 11 bases between. In germline, CDR1 is MNHEY, CDR2 SVGAGI. The CDR3 is made up of 15 amino acids.

The V call is TRBV2, the J call TRBJ2-7; a possible D gene is TRBD2 (5 bases). This CDR3 contains 16 residues. CDR1 is SNHLY and CDR2 is FYNNEI in the germline V gene. V lost 6 bases and J 2 bases, leaving 20 bases between the germline ends. This CDR3 reads CASRAPIGVSAYEQYF. The CDR3 DNA is TGTGCCAGCAGGGCCCCAATCGGGGTATCTGCCTACGAGCAGTACTTC. Full variable domain (remainder filled in from reference TRBV2 and TRBJ2-7): EPEVTQTPSHQVTQMGQEVILRCVPISNHLYFYWYRQILGQKVEFLVSFYNNEISEKSEIFDDQFSVERPDGSNFTLKIRSTKLEDSAMYFCASRAPIGVSAYEQYFGPGTRLTVT.

Only a few counts were recorded for this clonotype. The chain employs TRBV4-3 and TRBJ2-2; D unresolved. The CDR3 is 19 amino acids. The germline V gene encodes CDR1 LGHNA and CDR2 YSLEER. V was cut by 1 base and J by 1 base, with 19 bases left in between. The CDR3 nucleotides are TGCGCCAGCAGCCAAGTCCTCGGGCAGCCTACACAGAACACCGGGGAGCTGTTTTTT. Translated, it gives CASSQVLGQPTQNTGELFF.

This rearrangement joins TRBV3-1 to TRBJ1-3; no reliable D call. Germline V gene sequence: CDR1 LGHDT, CDR2 YNNKEL (reference sequence). V dropped 0 bases and J dropped 3 bases, with 12 bases sitting between them. This CDR3 region has 16 residues. CDR3 in DNA: TGTGCCAGCAGCCAAGATCCGGGGAACAGTGGAAACACCATATATTTT. It yields the protein CASSQDPGNSGNTIYF.

The CDR3: CASSLDGFNRASYEQYF. CDR3 DNA sequence: TGTGCCAGCAGCTTAGATGGGTTTAACAGGGCTTCCTACGAGCAGTACTTC. The V and J genes are TRBV11-2 and TRBJ2-7; D perhaps matches TRBD1 (6 bases). Trimming shortened V by 0 bases and J by 1 base, and 16 bases separated the two germline ends. The CDR3 spans 17 residues. Germline V lookup: CDR1 SGHAT, CDR2 FQNNGV.

This clonotype was counted a few times. The gene calls are TRBV6-5 and TRBJ1-6; 10 bases line up with TRBD1. This CDR3 region has 16 residues. The germline V gene has CDR1 MNHEY and CDR2 SVGAGI. V dropped 4 bases and J dropped 5; count of bases not matched to a gene: 5. As DNA, the CDR3 is TGTGCCAGCAGTTCGACAGGGGGCCACCATAATTCACCCCTCCACTTT. Amino acid sequence: CASSSTGGHHNSPLHF.

V and J are TRBV6-1 and TRBJ2-1, with D maybe TRBD2 (5 bases). CDR1 is MNHNS, CDR2 SASEGT, per germline. With 6 bases removed from V and 4 bases from J, the gap between germline ends came to 16 bases. The CDR3 spans 15 residues. CDR3 coding DNA: TGTGCCAGCAGCTTGCGGGTTTCCTTTTACAATGAGCAGTTCTTC. Translation: CASSLRVSFYNEQFF.

The table lists this clonotype with a few counts. This chain connects TRBV20-1 to TRBJ2-7; 8 bases are a match to TRBD1. This CDR3 is built from 13 residues. Trimming cost V 3 bases and J 2 bases; bases outside gene matches: 3. Germline V gives CDR1 DFQATT, CDR2 SNEGSKA (reference sequence). CDR3 sequence reads: CSARTGETYEQYF. The CDR3 bases are TGCAGTGCTAGGACAGGGGAAACCTACGAGCAGTACTTC.

This clonotype was recorded a few times. This chain joins TRBV9 and TRBJ1-6, with 7 bases lining up with TRBD1. Unmatched junction bases numbered 11, after V lost 4 bases and J lost 10 bases. This CDR3 region has 15 residues. Germline lookup yields CDR1 SGDLS and CDR2 YYNGEE. CDR3 coding DNA: TGTGCCAGCAGCCCGGGGACAGCCCCAGGCTCACCCCTCCACTTT. The encoded protein is CASSPGTAPGSPLHF. Together with reference TRBV9 and TRBJ1-6, the CDR3 gives the full variable domain: DSGVTQTPKHLITATGQRVTLRCSPRSGDLSVYWYQQSLDQGLQFLIQYYNGEERAKGNILERFSAQQFPDLHSELNLSSLELGDSALYFCASSPGTAPGSPLHFGNGTRLTVT.

In its sample, this clonotype was seen a few times. The chain has TRBV28 and TRBJ2-1; no clear D gene. This CDR3 has 13 amino acids. Germline V gene sequence: CDR1 MDHEN, CDR2 SYDVKM. With 5 bases removed from V and 4 bases from J, the gap between germline ends came to 9 bases. CDR3 coding DNA: TGTGCCAGCAGTGGTAGCCTATACAATGAGCAGTTCTTC. It codes for CASSGSLYNEQFF.

This clonotype has just a few counts. The genes are TRBV7-2 and TRBJ2-7; the D gene could be TRBD1 or TRBD2 (5 bases each). The germline V gene encodes CDR1 SGHTA and CDR2 FQGNSA. The germline V and J ends were trimmed by 5 bases and 5 bases, with 16 bases remaining between them. This CDR3 region has 14 residues. The CDR3 sequence is CASSPSPWGHEQYF. In nucleotides, the CDR3 is TGTGCCAGCAGCCCCTCCCCCTGGGGACACGAGCAGTACTTC.

At least ten counts were recorded for this clonotype. This chain uses TRBV4-3 with TRBJ2-6, with D uncertain. Germline V CDR1 and CDR2: LGHNA, YSLEER. This CDR3 contains 16 residues. V was shortened by 0 bases and J by 0 bases, with 6 bases between the two germline ends. This CDR3 reads CASSQDRSSGANVLTF. The DNA for the CDR3 is TGCGCCAGCAGCCAAGATAGGAGCTCTGGGGCCAACGTCCTGACTTTC.

Comment on this clonotype: The junction shows a germline mismatch at one end, possibly a read error. The rearrangement joins TRBV20-1 to TRBJ2-7; 8 bases fit TRBD2. The germline V gene encodes CDR1 DFQATT and CDR2 SNEGSKA (reference sequence). The CDR3 length is 15 residues. The CDR3 DNA is TGCAGTGCTGAGGATGGGGTAGCGGGGTGGTACGAGCACTACTTC. Translation gives CSAEDGVAGWYEHYF.

This clonotype was found a few times. This sequence joins TRBV29-1 and TRBJ1-2, with 7 nucleotides matching TRBD1. V was clipped by 4 bases and J by 8 bases; unmatched bases: 16. This CDR3 is built from 15 residues. In germline, CDR1 is SQVTM, CDR2 ANQGSEA. The CDR3, as DNA: TGCAGCGTTGGAGGGGACAGTCTGAGTAGGGTGGGCTACACCTTC. It encodes CSVGGDSLSRVGYTF. Complete variable domain (other parts from reference TRBV29-1 and TRBJ1-2): SAVISQKPSRDICQRGTSLTIQCQVDSQVTMMFWYRQQPGQSLTLIATANQGSEATYESGFVIDKFPISRPNLTFSTLTVSNMSPEDSSIYLCSVGGDSLSRVGYTFGSGTRLTVV.

This clonotype was seen at least ten times. The rearrangement uses TRBV29-1 and TRBJ2-7, with D possibly TRBD1 on 6 matching bases. Deletions cut 4 bases from V and 2 bases from J, with 9 bases between. This CDR3 comprises 12 residues. The germline V gene has CDR1 SQVTM and CDR2 ANQGSEA. DNA of the CDR3: TGCAGCGTTGTCAGGGGTCCCTACGAGCAGTACTTC. It yields the protein CSVVRGPYEQYF.

J is TRBJ2-5 and V is TRBV7-9, with 7 positions matching TRBD2. With V trimmed by 5 bases and J by 5 bases, 8 bases remained unmatched. The CDR3 runs 14 residues. The germline V gene encodes CDR1 SEHNR and CDR2 FQNEAQ (reference sequence). CDR3 in DNA: TGTGCCAGCAGCGCCCAGCTGGGGGGGGAGACCCAGTACTTC. Translation: CASSAQLGGETQYF. Full variable domain (rest looked up from reference TRBV7-9 and TRBJ2-5): DTGVSQNPRHKITKRGQNVTFRCDPISEHNRLYWYRQTLGQGPEFLTYFQNEAQLEKSRLLSDRFSAERPKGSFSTLEIQRTEQGDSAMYLCASSAQLGGETQYFGPGTRLLVL.

The chain couples TRBV27 to TRBJ1-2; TRBD1 is a possible D gene (5 bases). The germline V gene encodes CDR1 MNHEY and CDR2 SMNVEV (reference sequence). V was trimmed by 3 bases and J by 7 bases, leaving 15 bases between them. The CDR3 is made up of 14 amino acids. The CDR3 region is CASSLTPRVLGYTF. CDR3 DNA sequence: TGTGCCAGCAGTTTGACACCCAGGGTGCTTGGCTACACCTTC.

This clonotype appeared a few times. The J gene is TRBJ2-5, the V gene TRBV12-3 or TRBV12-4; TRBD2 might be the D (6 bases). The V end lost 5 bases, the J end lost 5 bases, and 15 bases lay between the germline ends. The CDR3 extends over 14 amino acids. CDR3: CASSARRASETQYF. The CDR3 DNA is TGTGCCAGCAGTGCCAGGAGGGCCTCGGAGACCCAGTACTTC.

The genes are TRBV3-1 and TRBJ2-5; D gene unclear. Trimming stripped 2 bases from V and 4 bases from J, with 5 bases between. CDR1 and CDR2 (germline): LGHDT, YNNKEL (reference sequence). The CDR3 spans 12 residues. CDR3 nucleotides: TGTGCCAGCAGCCAATTGTCAGAGACCCAGTACTTC. Translated, it gives CASSQLSETQYF.

The chain links TRBV20-1 to TRBJ1-1; 8 bases are shared with TRBD1. The germline V gene has CDR1 DFQATT and CDR2 SNEGSKA (reference sequence). J lost 0 bases, V lost 2 bases, and 5 bases had no gene match. CDR3 length: 15 amino acids. The CDR3 spells CSARPRGRLNTEAFF. In DNA form, the CDR3 reads TGCAGTGCTAGACCCAGGGGGCGATTGAACACTGAAGCTTTCTTT.

V and J are TRBV7-6 and TRBJ2-3; D might be TRBD1 (6 bases). The V end was cut by 5 bases, the J end by 1 base, with 13 bases between. The CDR3 extends over 15 amino acids. CDR1 SGHVS and CDR2 FNYEAQ come from the germline V gene. CDR3 in DNA: TGTGCCAGCAGCCGCTCGACAGGACGCACAGATACGCAGTATTTT. It codes for CASSRSTGRTDTQYF.

This clonotype was recorded a few times. The chain couples TRBV20-1 to TRBJ1-1, with 7 bases fitting TRBD1. V was clipped by 4 bases and J by 11 bases; unmatched bases: 7. The CDR3 length is 11 residues. Germline assignment: CDR1 DFQATT and CDR2 SNEGSKA (reference sequence). The CDR3, as DNA: TGCAGTGCTAAACATCAGGGGGGGGCTTTCTTT. Amino acid sequence: CSAKHQGGAFF.

This clonotype was counted a few times. The chain has TRBV5-1 and TRBJ2-5, with 11 bases aligning to TRBD2. The junction had 19 bases not matched to a gene; V was cut back by 5 bases and J by 4 bases. The CDR3 runs to 19 residues. The germline gives CDR1 SGHRS, CDR2 YFSETQ. The DNA for the CDR3 is TGCGCCAGCAGACCTGGCGCTTCTGCTAGCGGGGGGCTTGGAGAGACCCAGTACTTC. It yields the protein CASRPGASASGGLGETQYF. Full variable domain (rest looked up from reference TRBV5-1 and TRBJ2-5): KAGVTQTPRYLIKTRGQQVTLSCSPISGHRSVSWYQQTPGQGLQFLFEYFSETQRNKGNFPGRFSGRQFSNSRSEMNVSTLELGDSALYLCASRPGASASGGLGETQYFGPGTRLLVL.